This entry features one T cell receptor beta chain sequence. This record comes from a study of regulatory T cells in long-lasting Graves disease. Researchers made TCR beta libraries by using iRepertoire HTBI primers and running Arm-PCR on CDR3 regions. MiXCR, applied by TCRdb to the multiplex PCR reads, yields one record per CDR3 protein. The table shows 550,000 to 700,000 distinct CDR3 sequences, with about 16% occurring only once. Time point described: newly diagnosed GD, antithyroid drugs for less than 3 months. The authors made the TCR library using RNA they extracted from PBMCs. V was pared by 3 bases and J by 4 bases, with 5 bases of the junction left unmatched. The CDR3 has 14 residues. The V gene's germline CDR1 is DFQATT and CDR2 SNEGSKA (reference sequence). This sample also belongs to another study, concerning T cells in Graves' hyperthyroidism and ophthalmopathy. That investigation notes: Not enrolled were patients with uncontrolled infection, other autoimmune disease, pregnancy or lactation. The study used the HTBI primer set for a first-round RT-PCR of the TCR CDR3.

The chain has TRBV20-1 and TRBJ2-1; 8 bases match TRBD2. This specimen consisted of peripheral blood mononuclear cells (PBMCs), obtained at new diagnosis, from a patient treated with antithyroid drugs. This TCR derives from a man between 18 and 29 years old with Graves disease. CDR3 sequence: CSARPAGAYNEQFF. Here the CDR3 DNA reads TGCAGTGCTAGGCCAGCGGGAGCTTACAATGAGCAGTTCTTC.